This T cell receptor (beta chain) is from a study of control samples from healthy donors and cancer patients. Losses at the gene ends were 7 bases for V and 2 bases for J; bases not matched to a gene: 5. CDR1 and CDR2 from the germline V gene are SNHLY and FYNNEI. The CDR3 is 15 residues long. Assay: immunoSEQ multiplex PCR; the TCRdb copy retains only in-frame clones and omits some. In the table there are roughly 220,000 clones, roughly 94% of which are singletons. This clone was counted once. V and J are TRBV2 and TRBJ1-5; 10 bases line up with TRBD1. This clonotype was sampled from a man aged 45-65 years in good health. The sequenced sample was blood. The CDR3 reads CASTWDRGGNQPQHF. The CDR3 DNA is TGTGCCAGCACCTGGGACAGGGGAGGCAATCAGCCCCAGCATTTT.